This T cell receptor beta chain was retrieved from a study of CD8+CD57+ T cells in acquired aplastic anemia. At the level of the study: Yields of DNA that came from sorted CD4+ and CD8+ cells averaged 3.2 ug. As sequenced from healthy donors, CD4+ cells averaged about 10 million reads. Study outcomes and limitations: Both patients and controls carried the same twenty-nine CD8+ CDR3 sequences. No significant difference in CD8+ Simpson's diversity was found between patients and controls.

Genomic DNA provided the template from which TCR beta VDJ and CDR3 profiles were obtained. TCRdb fed the reads into MiXCR, producing one record per CDR3 protein. The table includes around 400,000 distinct CDR3 sequences, about 70% detected once. This CDR3 comprises 12 residues. Trimming at V came to 7 bases and at J to 4 bases, leaving 3 bases not matched to a gene. Germline CDR1 and CDR2: SQVTM and ANQGSEA. This clonotype has a count of ten or more. Its antigen is undetermined. Sequencing input: sorted CD4+, CD8+, or CD8+CD57+ T cells (not recorded which) from PBMCs. The gene calls are TRBV29-1 and TRBJ1-5, with 8 bases aligning to TRBD1. This sequence was found in a human donor in good health, serving as a control. CDR3 DNA sequence: TGCAGCGCGGGACAGGAGAATCAGCCCCAGCATTTT. Protein product: CSAGQENQPQHF. Full variable domain (outside the CDR3, taken from reference TRBV29-1 and TRBJ1-5): SAVISQKPSRDICQRGTSLTIQCQVDSQVTMMFWYRQQPGQSLTLIATANQGSEATYESGFVIDKFPISRPNLTFSTLTVSNMSPEDSSIYLCSAGQENQPQHFGDGTRLSIL.